The source of this T cell receptor beta chain is a study of blood T cell repertoires in COVID-19 (dated by TCRdb to about 2020). Concerning the study at large: The collaborator samples originated in the United States, Italy and Spain and spanned the acute and convalescent phases of COVID-19. The prospective study material was composed of cDNA or gDNA derived from T cells, B-cell-depleted T cells, or PBMCs. Subjects who had been exposed to COVID-19, were actively infected with it, or had recovered from it provided the deeply sampled blood TCRbeta repertoires that made up the dataset. The repertoires were released in a freely available public database meant as a resource for research on the immune response to SARS-CoV-2. The samples were drawn from the first 160 participants of the ongoing ImmuneRACE study and from 950 to 1,500 subjects provided by 6 global collaborators. The sample metadata nearly always contained a de-identified subject ID, COVID-19 status, age in years and sex. Where available, HLA class I and class II types were taken from metadata supplied by the sample provider and were not determined by assay-based typing.

Looking up the germline V gene yields CDR1 MNHEY and CDR2 SVGAGI. Trimming at the junction amounts to 6 bases on V and 3 bases on J, and the germline ends lie 11 bases apart. Including cysteine and phenylalanine, the CDR3 has 13 amino acids. Just CDR3 DNA is preserved here, 39 bases in frame from base 1. What the research found in general, with its limitations: The quantity of clinical and demographic metadata differed by source and by participant and was supplied without curation.

Collaborating institutions collected whole blood in K2EDTA tubes following their own protocols. For TCRbeta analysis, collaborators shipped samples in one of three forms: frozen whole blood, isolated PBMCs, or DNA extracted from either of those sample types. On this clone: The target of this receptor is not known. No much larger clone exists at a distance of one base, and base qualities are not known.

TCRbeta CDR3 regions were amplified from genomic DNA using the immunoSEQ Assay, a bias-controlled multiplex PCR. Per the authors' processing: The number of nucleated cells in each sample was estimated from the amplification of reference gene primers within the assay. Sequence reads were collapsed and filtered to measure the absolute abundance of every unique TCRbeta CDR3 rearrangement. For each sample, productive Simpson clonality was calculated as the square root of Simpson's diversity index over productive rearrangements. TCRdb carries this immuneACCESS record with in-frame sequences only. Its versions omit some clonotypes, under half of them owing to an unresolved V gene in the studies checked, with the rest unexplained. V, J and clone size were drawn from that table, and D and trimming were deduced from the DNA. Across this sample there are some 250,000 clones, with around 82% seen only once. The top ten hold 4% to 5.5% of the sample.

Here the chain combines TRBV6-5 and TRBJ1-2; no D gene call is confident. Sequenced sample: peripheral blood. The receptor was derived from a man in his fifties with active or convalescent COVID-19. In nucleotides, the sequence is TGTGCCAGCAGCCGCACCCCGGACTATGGCTACACCTTC. The resulting protein is CASSRTPDYGYTF.